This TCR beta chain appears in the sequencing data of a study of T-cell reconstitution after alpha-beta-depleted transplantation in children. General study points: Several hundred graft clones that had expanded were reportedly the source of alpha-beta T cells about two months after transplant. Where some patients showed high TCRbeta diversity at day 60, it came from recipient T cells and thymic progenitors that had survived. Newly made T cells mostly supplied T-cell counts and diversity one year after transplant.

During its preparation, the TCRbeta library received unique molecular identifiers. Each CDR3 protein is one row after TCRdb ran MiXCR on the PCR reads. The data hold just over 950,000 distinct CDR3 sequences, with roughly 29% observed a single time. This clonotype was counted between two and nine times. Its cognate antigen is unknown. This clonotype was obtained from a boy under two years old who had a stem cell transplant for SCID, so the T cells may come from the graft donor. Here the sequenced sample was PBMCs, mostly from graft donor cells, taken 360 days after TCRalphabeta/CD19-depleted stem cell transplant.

CDR3 sequence reads: CSARDSARASGANVLTF. CDR3 nucleotides: TGCAGTGCTAGAGATTCGGCTAGGGCCTCTGGGGCCAACGTCCTGACTTTC. V gene TRBV20-1 combines with J gene TRBJ2-6; D unresolved. Trimming took off 0 bases at V and 0 bases at J, with 12 bases between the two ends. The CDR3 loop spans 17 amino acids. The germline gives CDR1 DFQATT, CDR2 SNEGSKA (reference sequence).